Each of the 26 T cell receptor beta chains below was sequenced from the same sample in a study of neurological immune-mediated disorders (dated by TCRdb to the late 2010s). The library was produced with 5' RACE. Instrument on record: Illumina HiSeq 2500. Starting from the raw public reads, TCRdb applied fastp trimming at Q25, assembled clones with MiXCR and retained in-frame beta chains. All rows with the same CDR3 protein become a single entry with the most common DNA and genes. For this sample there are over 35,000 distinct CDR3 sequences; 3% to 4% appear just once. The ten largest make up about 2.2% of the sample. The sample taken for sequencing was PBMCs. All receptors derive from a man younger than 45 with multiple sclerosis.

This clonotype was observed many times. The chain couples TRBV20-1 to TRBJ2-5, with TRBD1 identical over 7 bases. The CDR3 sequence is 15 residues long. Unmatched junction bases numbered 14, after V lost 6 bases and J lost 4 bases. The germline CDR1 and CDR2 sequences are DFQATT and SNEGSKA (reference sequence). This CDR3 is CSAEIARQGRETQYF. The CDR3 coding sequence is TGCAGTGCCGAGATTGCCCGACAGGGACGAGAGACCCAGTACTTC.

In this sample, this clonotype turned up many times. This chain uses TRBV5-1 with TRBJ2-6; no reliable D call. Germline V gives CDR1 SGHRS, CDR2 YFSETQ. The CDR3 has 18 residues. Between the trimmed V and J ends, which lost 4 bases and 0 bases, there was a span of 17 bases. In DNA form, the CDR3 reads TGCGCCAGCAGCCCACCCCCGGGCCCAAGCTCTGGGGCCAACGTCCTGACTTTC. It specifies CASSPPPGPSSGANVLTF.

The sample holds many counts of this clonotype. The chain carries TRBV27 and TRBJ2-7; 7 bases align to TRBD1. The germline V gene encodes CDR1 MNHEY and CDR2 SMNVEV (reference sequence). The CDR3 totals 14 residues. J was trimmed by 0 bases and V by 6 bases; bases with no gene match: 5. The CDR3 DNA reads as TGTGCCAGCAGCGGACAGGACAGCTCCTACGAGCAGTACTTC. It encodes CASSGQDSSYEQYF.

This clonotype has a count of ten or more. V and J are TRBV5-1 and TRBJ1-3; D unresolved. In germline, CDR1 is SGHRS, CDR2 YFSETQ. Trimming removed 0 bases from V and 6 bases from J, with 13 bases in between. The CDR3 runs to 15 residues. DNA of the CDR3: TGCGCCAGCAGCTTGGATCGTCTACCCCAAAACACCATATATTTT. It yields the protein CASSLDRLPQNTIYF.

This clonotype was observed a few times. A much larger clone lies a single base off, so this may be a read error. CDR3 amino acids: CSVYSTRGAYEQYF. DNA of the CDR3: TGCAGCGTTTATTCGACTAGAGGGGCCTACGAGCAGTACTTC. The rearrangement uses TRBV29-1 and TRBJ2-7, with a possible D match to TRBD2 (6 bases). From germline, CDR1 is SQVTM and CDR2 ANQGSEA. The CDR3 is 14 residues long. The V and J ends lost 5 bases and 2 bases respectively, with 16 bases between them.

This clonotype appeared many times. The CDR3 DNA reads TGTGCCAGCAGCTTTCAGGGGTATGGCTACACCTTC. This gives the protein CASSFQGYGYTF. This chain connects TRBV12-3 or TRBV12-4 to TRBJ1-2, with a tentative D call TRBD1 (6 bases). The CDR3 length is 12 residues. The V end was cut by 6 bases, the J end by 5 bases, with 10 bases between.

This clonotype showed up many times. The chain carries TRBV7-8 and TRBJ1-3, with D possibly matching TRBD1 (6 bases). V gave up 3 bases and J gave up 2 bases, with 11 bases separating them. The CDR3 has 15 amino acids. The germline gives CDR1 SGHVS, CDR2 FQNEAQ. CDR3 in amino acids: CASSFIEGAGNTIYF. In DNA form, the CDR3 reads TGTGCCAGCAGCTTTATAGAGGGGGCTGGAAACACCATATATTTT.

The table lists this clonotype with many counts. The chain combines TRBV4-3 with TRBJ1-6; unclear D gene. From germline, CDR1 is LGHNA and CDR2 YSLEER. The CDR3 is made up of 13 amino acids. V was cut by 0 bases and J by 15 bases, with 12 bases left in between. The CDR3 region has the DNA TGCGCCAGCAGCCAAGATCAAAGGGAACTCCTCCACTTT. Its translation: CASSQDQRELLHF.

This chain connects TRBV3-1 to TRBJ1-6; 8 bases are a match to TRBD1. CDR3 size: 14 residues. With 8 bases clipped from V and 9 bases from J, the junction kept 9 bases outside the gene matches. Germline lookup yields CDR1 LGHDT and CDR2 YNNKEL (reference sequence). CDR3 in amino acids: CASSYDRGSSPLHF. CDR3 DNA sequence: TGTGCCAGCTCCTACGACAGGGGTAGTTCACCCCTCCACTTT.

This clonotype was seen many times. The V gene is TRBV25-1, the J gene TRBJ2-5; no clear D. Per the germline V gene, CDR1 is MGHDK and CDR2 is SYGVNS. The CDR3 is made up of 12 amino acids. V lost 4 bases, J lost 1 base, and 4 bases lay in between. The CDR3 protein is CASSASQETQYF. The CDR3 coding sequence is TGTGCCAGCAGTGCGAGCCAAGAGACCCAGTACTTC.

This clonotype has ten or more counts. This chain connects TRBV6-6 to TRBJ1-1; 12 bases are shared with TRBD1. The CDR3 loop spans 17 amino acids. V lost 7 bases to trimming and J lost 5 bases; unmatched junction nucleotides: 14. Per germline, CDR1 MNHNY and CDR2 SVGAGI (reference sequence). CDR3: CASIKGQGAFLGTEAFF. Written as DNA, the CDR3 is TGTGCCAGCATCAAGGGACAGGGGGCTTTTTTGGGGACTGAAGCTTTCTTT.

This clonotype came up many times. A junction end diverges from the germline sequence, so it may reflect a read error. CDR3: CASSSRNF. For the CDR3, the DNA is TGTGCCAGCAGCTCAAGGAACTTC. The chain employs TRBV11-2 and TRBJ2-7; D remains ambiguous. The CDR3 is 8 amino acids. Per the germline V gene, CDR1 is SGHAT and CDR2 is FQNNGV.

The CDR3 nucleotides are TGCAGTGCTAGAGCCGCGGATGGCTACACCTTC. Encoded protein: CSARAADGYTF. The V gene is TRBV20-1, the J gene TRBJ1-2; D is ambiguous. The CDR3 is 11 residues long. Trimming shortened V by 1 base and J by 6 bases, and 6 bases separated the two germline ends. The germline V gene has CDR1 DFQATT and CDR2 SNEGSKA (reference sequence).

The table lists this clonotype with many counts. The chain combines TRBV11-2 with TRBJ2-7, with D tentatively TRBD1 (5 bases). CDR1 and CDR2 from the germline V gene are SGHAT and FQNNGV. Between the trimmed V and J ends, which lost 3 bases and 0 bases, there was a span of 9 bases. This CDR3 contains 14 residues. The CDR3 bases are TGTGCCAGCAGCTTCTCCGACAGCTCCTACGAGCAGTACTTC. It specifies CASSFSDSSYEQYF. The entire variable domain, with the rest obtained from reference TRBV11-2 and TRBJ2-7, is as follows: EAGVAQSPRYKIIEKRQSVAFWCNPISGHATLYWYQQILGQGPKLLIQFQNNGVVDDSQLPKDRFSAERLKGVDSTLKIQPAKLEDSAVYLCASSFSDSSYEQYFGPGTRLTVT.

This clonotype was picked up many times. The V gene is TRBV2, the J gene TRBJ2-7; the D gene is possibly TRBD2 (7 bases). Germline CDR1 reads SNHLY; CDR2 reads FYNNEI. CDR3 length: 14 residues. The V gene lost 4 bases and the J gene lost 3 bases, with 13 bases spanning the gap. CDR3 nucleotides: TGTGCCAGCAGTGGGGGAGGGGGAGACTACGAGCAGTACTTC. It codes for CASSGGGGDYEQYF.

This clonotype was seen many times. The gene calls are TRBV7-6 and TRBJ2-6; D call uncertain. This CDR3 has 15 residues. Germline V gene lookup returns CDR1 SGHVS and CDR2 FNYEAQ. Trimming removed 2 bases at V and 4 bases at J, with 9 bases between. CDR3 nucleotides: TGTGCCAGCAGCTTAAGGCAAGGCGGGGCCAACGTCCTGACTTTC. Translating it yields CASSLRQGGANVLTF. Full variable domain (remainder filled in from reference TRBV7-6 and TRBJ2-6): GAGVSQSPRYKVTKRGQDVALRCDPISGHVSLYWYRQALGQGPEFLTYFNYEAQQDKSGLPNDRFSAERPEGSISTLTIQRTEQRDSAMYRCASSLRQGGANVLTFGAGSRLTVL.

This clonotype was picked up many times. The chain uses TRBV12-3 or TRBV12-4 and TRBJ1-5; 11 bases line up with TRBD1. V shed 4 bases and J 6 bases; nucleotides not matched to a gene: 17. The CDR3 totals 19 residues. CDR3 sequence (DNA): TGTGCCAGCAGTTCCGTCCGCGATGGACAGGGGGCCAAGAGTCAGCCCCAGCATTTT. As protein: CASSSVRDGQGAKSQPQHF.

This clonotype was counted ten times or more. The gene calls are TRBV27 and TRBJ1-1; D gene uncertain. CDR3 length: 15 residues. V lost 2 bases and J 7 bases, leaving 17 bases between the germline ends. The germline V gene encodes CDR1 MNHEY and CDR2 SMNVEV (reference sequence). Here the CDR3 reads CASSLTPLESLEAFF. CDR3 DNA sequence: TGTGCCAGCAGTTTAACCCCCCTGGAGAGTCTTGAAGCTTTCTTT.

This clonotype was picked up a small number of times. The rearrangement links TRBV20-1 to TRBJ2-7; no firm D call. Germline V gene lookup returns CDR1 DFQATT and CDR2 SNEGSKA (reference sequence). Deletions cut 5 bases from V and 2 bases from J, with 10 bases between. The CDR3 length is 12 residues. CDR3 amino acids: CSASRTPYEQYF. The CDR3 region has the DNA TGCAGTGCTTCGCGGACCCCCTACGAGCAGTACTTC.

Many counts were recorded for this clonotype. The chain combines TRBV5-1 with TRBJ2-7; 8 bases fit TRBD1. The CDR3 covers 16 residues. Unmatched junction bases numbered 8, after V lost 0 bases and J lost 3 bases. CDR1 is SGHRS and CDR2 is YFSETQ in the germline V gene. The CDR3 sequence: CASSLDPGQGCYEQYF. Written as DNA, the CDR3 is TGCGCCAGCAGCTTGGATCCCGGACAGGGTTGCTACGAGCAGTACTTC.

This clonotype is medium-sized in the sample. This chain links TRBV5-1 with TRBJ1-4; D is uncertain. The V end lost 0 bases, the J end lost 0 bases, and 24 bases lay between the germline ends. CDR3 length: 21 amino acids. Germline assignment: CDR1 SGHRS and CDR2 YFSETQ. CDR3 coding DNA: TGCGCCAGCAGCTTGGACTTCAAGCTTCTTCGTCGAGGGACAACTAATGAAAAACTGTTTTTT. Translating it yields CASSLDFKLLRRGTTNEKLFF.

This clonotype was found a few times. This sequence joins TRBV27 and TRBJ2-1; no firm D call. The CDR3 is 16 residues long. Deletions cut 2 bases from V and 2 bases from J, with 13 bases between. Per germline, CDR1 MNHEY and CDR2 SMNVEV (reference sequence). As DNA, the CDR3 is TGTGCCAGCAGTTTAGAACGCGACACCCCCTACAATGAGCAGTTCTTC. Amino acid sequence: CASSLERDTPYNEQFF.

The chain is built from TRBV6-2 or TRBV6-3 and TRBJ1-5; 10 bases agree with TRBD1. V gave up 2 bases and J gave up 2 bases; unmatched junction bases: 6. CDR3 length: 17 amino acids. Germline values: CDR1 MNHEY, CDR2 SVGEGT. Here the CDR3 DNA reads TGTGCCAGCAGTTACACGCGGACAGGGGGAGGCAATCAGCCCCAGCATTTT. Encoded protein: CASSYTRTGGGNQPQHF.

The table lists this clonotype with many counts. The rearrangement joins TRBV20-1 to TRBJ2-3; D may be TRBD1 or TRBD2 (6 bases each). CDR1 and CDR2 from the germline V gene are DFQATT and SNEGSKA (reference sequence). Trimming removed 3 bases at V and 5 bases at J, with 15 bases between. The CDR3 is 14 residues long. CDR3 DNA sequence: TGCAGTGCTAGTGCGGGACACCGGGGAGATACGCAGTATTTT. Its protein is CSASAGHRGDTQYF.

This clonotype showed up many times. The chain uses TRBV7-2 and TRBJ1-5; TRBD1 matches at 7 bases. The germline gives CDR1 SGHTA, CDR2 FQGNSA. V shed 3 bases, J shed 5 bases, and the junction held 4 bases outside the gene matches. The CDR3 spans 14 residues. CDR3: CASSFPRGDQPQHF. CDR3 DNA: TGTGCCAGCAGCTTCCCCAGGGGGGATCAGCCCCAGCATTTT.

This clonotype has a count of ten or more. The genes are TRBV10-1 and TRBJ1-5; D perhaps matches TRBD1 (6 bases). CDR1 and CDR2 from the germline V gene are WNHNN and SYGVQD (reference sequence). Trimming stripped 5 bases from V and 11 bases from J, with 13 bases between. The CDR3 has 12 residues. The CDR3: CASSPRGGAQHF. DNA for the CDR3: TGCGCCAGCAGTCCGAGGGGGGGAGCCCAGCATTTT.